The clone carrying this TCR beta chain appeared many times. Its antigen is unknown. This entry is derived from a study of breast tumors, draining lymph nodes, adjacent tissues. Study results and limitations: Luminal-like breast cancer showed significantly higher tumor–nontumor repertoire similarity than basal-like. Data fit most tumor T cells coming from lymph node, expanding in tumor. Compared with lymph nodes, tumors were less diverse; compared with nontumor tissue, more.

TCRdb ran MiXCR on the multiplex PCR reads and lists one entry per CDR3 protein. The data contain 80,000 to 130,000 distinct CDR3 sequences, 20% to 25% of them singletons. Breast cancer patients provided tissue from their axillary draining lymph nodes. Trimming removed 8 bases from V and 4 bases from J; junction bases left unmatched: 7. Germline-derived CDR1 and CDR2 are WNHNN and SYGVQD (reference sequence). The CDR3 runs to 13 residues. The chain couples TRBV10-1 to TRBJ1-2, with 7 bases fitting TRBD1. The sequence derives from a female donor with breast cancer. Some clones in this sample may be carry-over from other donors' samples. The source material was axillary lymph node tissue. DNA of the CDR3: TGCGCCAGCTCCACAGGGGCGGGCTATGGCTACACCTTC. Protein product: CASSTGAGYGYTF.